One and the same sample provided the 10 T cell receptor beta chains below, sequenced in a study of control samples from healthy donors and cancer patients. Generated by immunoSEQ multiplex PCR, the TCRdb table keeps only in-frame clones and is missing some. The data hold fewer than 95,000 clones, with about 88% observed a single time. The sequenced sample consisted of blood. All receptors come from a woman aged 45-59 years in good health.

The V gene is TRBV3-1 (or the pseudogene TRBV3-2), the J gene TRBJ1-4; TRBD1 is a possible D gene (5 bases). The CDR3 sequence is 13 residues long. Per germline, CDR1 LGHDT and CDR2 YNNKEL (reference sequence). The germline V and J ends were trimmed by 6 bases and 7 bases, with 12 bases remaining between them. The DNA for the CDR3 is TGTGCCAGCAGGGGGGAGGGAGGTGAAAAACTGTTTTTT. Protein product: CASRGEGGEKLFF.

The CDR3 region is CASSLAGAEQFF. The CDR3 DNA reads TGTGCCAGCAGCTTGGCTGGGGCTGAGCAGTTCTTC. The chain uses TRBV5-6 and TRBJ2-1, with D tentatively TRBD1 (5 bases). Trimming cost V 0 bases and J 9 bases, with 7 bases left between them. Germline CDR1 is SGHDT and CDR2 is YYEEEE. The CDR3 runs 12 residues.

The chain has TRBV30 and TRBJ1-2, with 12 bases fitting TRBD1. V gave up 3 bases and J gave up 3 bases; unmatched junction bases: 2. The CDR3 spans 14 residues. Germline-derived CDR1 and CDR2 are GTSNPN and SVGIG (reference sequence). The CDR3 DNA reads TGTGCCTGGAGAAGGGACAGGGGGCACTATGGCTACACCTTC. It yields the protein CAWRRDRGHYGYTF. The variable domain in full, with the rest retrieved from reference TRBV30 and TRBJ1-2, is SQTIHQWPATLVQPVGSPLSLECTVEGTSNPNLYWYRQAAGRGLQLLFYSVGIGQISSEVPQNLSASRPQDRQFILSSKKLLLSDSGFYLCAWRRDRGHYGYTFGSGTRLTVV.

This chain links TRBV6-6 with TRBJ1-6; D may be TRBD1 (5 bases). CDR3 size: 13 residues. Germline V gene sequence: CDR1 MNHNY, CDR2 SVGAGI (reference sequence). The V gene lost 6 bases and the J gene lost 10 bases, with 13 bases spanning the gap. CDR3 coding DNA: TGTGCCAGCAGCTTCCAGGGCGGCTCACCCCTCCACTTT. Protein product: CASSFQGGSPLHF.

The chain has TRBV7-9 and TRBJ1-1; 8 nucleotides match TRBD1. The length of the CDR3 is 15 residues. Germline CDR1 reads SEHNR; CDR2 reads FQNEAQ (reference sequence). The ends lost 5 bases at V and 0 bases at J; junction bases unmatched: 5. CDR3 sequence (DNA): TGTGCCAGCAGCCCTGGACAGGGTCTGAACACTGAAGCTTTCTTT. Protein product: CASSPGQGLNTEAFF.

The V gene is TRBV4-2, the J gene TRBJ2-1, with TRBD2 matching 8 bases. The CDR3 sequence is 17 residues long. J lost 4 bases, V lost 0 bases, and 8 bases had no gene match. Germline V lookup: CDR1 LGHNA, CDR2 YNFKEQ. The CDR3 loop reads CASSQETAAGGYNEQFF. The CDR3, as DNA: TGTGCCAGCAGCCAAGAGACGGCTGCGGGGGGATACAATGAGCAGTTCTTC.

This chain links TRBV5-6 with TRBJ1-1, with 9 positions matching TRBD1. V was clipped by 4 bases and J by 5 bases; unmatched bases: 12. The CDR3 is 16 amino acids. Germline V gene data show CDR1 as SGHDT and CDR2 as YYEEEE. CDR3 sequence reads: CASSLTTGGPGTEAFF. The DNA of the CDR3 is TGTGCCAGCAGCCTTACAACAGGGGGCCCTGGGACTGAAGCTTTCTTT.

V usage is TRBV12-3 or TRBV12-4 and J usage is TRBJ1-3; D ambiguous. This CDR3 region has 12 residues. Trimming removed 4 bases at V and 12 bases at J, with 13 bases between. The CDR3 region is CASSSPTGRIYF. Written as DNA, the CDR3 is TGTGCCAGCAGTTCCCCGACTGGACGCATATATTTT.

The chain links TRBV19 to TRBJ1-2, with TRBD1 identical over 8 bases. CDR1 is LNHDA and CDR2 is SQIVND in the germline V gene (reference sequence). The CDR3 contains 15 residues. J was trimmed by 2 bases and V by 4 bases; bases with no gene match: 6. The CDR3: CASSTHRGINYGYTF. The CDR3 DNA reads as TGTGCCAGTAGTACCCACAGGGGGATAAACTATGGCTACACCTTC.

The V gene is TRBV20-1, the J gene TRBJ2-7; D unclear. The V and J ends lost 6 bases and 10 bases respectively, with 16 bases between them. The CDR3 contains 11 residues. Germline CDR1 reads DFQATT; CDR2 reads SNEGSKA (reference sequence). Written as DNA, the CDR3 is TGCAGTGCCACGGTCCAACTTTTACAGTACTTC. Its translation: CSATVQLLQYF.